A selection of T cell receptor beta chains follows, all from one sample in a study of T cell responses to AZD1222 COVID-19 vaccine. Generated by immunoSEQ multiplex PCR, the TCRdb table keeps only in-frame clones and is missing some. Here the sample spans some 150,000 clones, more than 85% being singletons. Source: peripheral blood, taken after recovery from COVID-19. The receptors come from an adult who had recovered from COVID-19. Both conserved end residues are part of each CDR3. D genes are given only for firm matches. Size is stated for part of the rows, as once, few or many counts, or as a class when the clone is expanded.

D	V	length	J	size	CDR3	DNA
TRBD2	TRBV27	16	TRBJ2-5	-	CASSFGLAVLQETQYF	TGTGCCAGCAGTTTCGGACTAGCGGTCCTCCAAGAGACCCAGTACTTC
TRBD1	TRBV11-2	15	TRBJ1-1	few	CASSQGQGMNTEAFF	TGTGCCAGCAGCCAGGGACAGGGGATGAACACTGAAGCTTTCTTT
-	TRBV7-8	14	TRBJ1-3	-	CASSPGTERNTIYF	TGTGCCAGCAGCCCTGGGACGGAGAGAAACACCATATATTTT
-	TRBV24-1	18	TRBJ1-3	-	CATSDLRADPRSGNTIYF	TGTGCCACCAGTGATTTGCGGGCAGACCCTCGCTCTGGAAACACCATATATTTT
-	TRBV9	15	TRBJ2-7	few	CASSVGSFSSYEQYF	TGTGCCAGCAGCGTAGGATCCTTTAGCTCCTACGAGCAGTACTTC
TRBD2	TRBV7-8	16	TRBJ2-1	-	CASSSGLAGGPNEQFF	TGTGCCAGCAGCTCCGGACTAGCGGGAGGCCCCAATGAGCAGTTCTTC
-	TRBV19	14	TRBJ2-1	-	CASSINPSSNEQFF	TGTGCCAGTAGTATAAACCCCAGTAGCAATGAGCAGTTCTTC
TRBD1	TRBV7-2	15	TRBJ1-2	once	CASSLAGQGIYGYTF	TGTGCCAGCAGCTTAGCGGGACAGGGCATCTATGGCTACACCTTC
-	TRBV4-2	14	TRBJ2-5	-	CASSQDHSQDTQYF	TGTGCCAGCAGCCAAGACCACTCACAAGATACCCAGTACTTC
TRBD2	TRBV11-2	15	TRBJ2-2	-	CASSYSGQNTGELFF	TGTGCCAGCAGCTATAGCGGGCAGAACACCGGGGAGCTGTTTTTT
-	TRBV6-1	17	TRBJ1-6	-	CASSEDAGITKNSPLHF	TGTGCCAGCAGTGAAGACGCCGGCATAACAAAGAACTCACCCCTCCACTTT
TRBD1	TRBV27	17	TRBJ1-2	-	CASSSRSGGGLNYGYTF	TGTGCCAGCAGTTCGAGATCAGGGGGGGGGCTTAACTATGGCTACACCTTC
-	TRBV10-1	13	TRBJ2-3	-	CASSQLGADTQYF	TGCGCCAGCAGCCAGCTAGGGGCAGATACGCAGTATTTT
TRBD1	TRBV6-5	15	TRBJ1-5	-	CASSSETGGSQPQHF	TGTGCCAGCAGTAGCGAAACAGGGGGCAGTCAGCCCCAGCATTTT
-	TRBV7-9	14	TRBJ1-6	-	CASSEIQGVSPLHF	TGTGCCAGCAGCGAAATCCAGGGTGTATCACCCCTCCACTTT
-	TRBV7-9	13	TRBJ2-1	-	CASSWLGDNEQFF	TGTGCCAGCAGCTGGCTAGGGGACAATGAGCAGTTCTTC
-	TRBV11-2	15	TRBJ2-2	-	CASSPTAGHTGELFF	TGTGCCAGCAGCCCGACGGCGGGACACACCGGGGAGCTGTTTTTT
-	TRBV5-1	15	TRBJ2-5	-	CASSQRGADQETQYF	TGCGCCAGCAGCCAACGGGGGGCGGATCAAGAGACCCAGTACTTC
TRBD1	TRBV9	20	TRBJ1-2	-	CASSGGVVDRDGLRDYGYTF	TGTGCCAGCAGCGGGGGAGTCGTGGACAGGGATGGTTTAAGGGACTATGGCTACACCTTC
TRBD1	TRBV14	18	TRBJ2-1	-	CASSQDGPTGGPYNEQFF	TGTGCCAGCAGCCAAGATGGCCCCACAGGGGGTCCTTACAATGAGCAGTTCTTC
-	TRBV6-4	13	TRBJ2-1	-	CASSDGPYNEQFF	TGTGCCAGCAGTGACGGACCCTACAATGAGCAGTTCTTC
-	TRBV10-2	12	TRBJ2-1	-	CASGATYNEQFF	TGCGCCAGCGGGGCCACCTACAATGAGCAGTTCTTC
TRBD2	TRBV5-4	18	TRBJ2-6	-	CASSLELAGSSGANVLTF	TGTGCCAGCAGCTTGGAATTAGCGGGATCCTCTGGGGCCAACGTCCTGACTTTC
-	TRBV12-3/TRBV12-4	12	TRBJ2-3	-	CASSLRVGTQYF	TGTGCCAGCAGCCTAAGGGTCGGAACGCAGTATTTT
-	TRBV7-6	16	TRBJ2-7	-	CASSLTVGTPSYEQYF	TGTGCCAGCAGCTTAACCGTCGGGACACCCTCCTACGAGCAGTACTTC
-	TRBV5-4	14	TRBJ1-5	-	CASSGAPGNQPQHF	TGTGCCAGCTCCGGAGCCCCGGGCAATCAGCCCCAGCATTTT
TRBD1	TRBV28	19	TRBJ1-1	-	CASSISGGPSFTRNTEAFF	TGTGCCAGCAGTATCTCAGGGGGGCCCAGCTTTACCCGAAACACTGAAGCTTTCTTT
TRBD1	TRBV4-2	15	TRBJ2-7	-	CASSPEGRGPGEQYF	TGTGCCAGCAGCCCAGAGGGCAGGGGGCCGGGCGAGCAGTACTTC
TRBD2	TRBV18	15	TRBJ2-7	-	CASSPLSGGAYEQYF	TGTGCCAGCTCACCTCTCTCCGGGGGGGCTTACGAGCAGTACTTC
-	TRBV5-1	14	TRBJ2-2	-	CASSLDVPTGELFF	TGCGCCAGCAGCTTGGACGTCCCCACCGGGGAGCTGTTTTTT
TRBD2	TRBV28	14	TRBJ2-2	few	CASKSGSYTGELFF	TGTGCCAGCAAGAGCGGGAGTTACACCGGGGAGCTGTTTTTT
-	TRBV5-1	14	TRBJ1-2	once	CASSGEVVKGGYTF	TGCGCCAGCAGCGGGGAGGTGGTTAAAGGCGGCTACACCTTC
-	TRBV2	14	TRBJ2-2	-	CASSERVNTGELFF	TGTGCCAGCAGTGAAAGGGTGAACACCGGGGAGCTGTTTTTT
TRBD1	TRBV24-1	15	TRBJ2-5	few	CATSEGQGFQETQYF	TGTGCCACCAGTGAGGGACAGGGTTTCCAAGAGACCCAGTACTTC
-	TRBV6-4	13	TRBJ1-2	-	CASSDSRVKGYTF	TGTGCCAGCAGTGACTCCAGGGTGAAGGGCTACACCTTC
-	TRBV11-2	15	TRBJ1-6	-	CASSLESQGYSPLHF	TGTGCCAGCAGCTTAGAAAGTCAGGGGTATTCACCCCTCCACTTT
TRBD1	TRBV2	14	TRBJ2-7	-	CASSVQGARYEQYF	TGTGCCAGCAGCGTACAGGGGGCTCGCTACGAGCAGTACTTC
TRBD1	TRBV29-1	14	TRBJ2-7	-	CSVESETGSGEQYF	TGCAGCGTTGAATCAGAGACAGGGAGTGGCGAGCAGTACTTC
-	TRBV11-2	16	TRBJ2-7	-	CASSLGAWTVSYEQYF	TGTGCCAGCAGCTTAGGCGCTTGGACGGTCTCCTACGAGCAGTACTTC
TRBD2	TRBV7-2	14	TRBJ2-3	-	CASSLRRGGDTQYF	TGTGCCAGCAGCTTAAGGCGGGGGGGAGATACGCAGTATTTT
-	TRBV5-4	15	TRBJ2-3	-	CASSLDGGTTDTQYF	TGTGCCAGCAGCTTGGATGGGGGTACCACAGATACGCAGTATTTT
-	TRBV11-2	13	TRBJ2-2	-	CASSQSRTGELFF	TGTGCCAGCAGCCAAAGTAGAACCGGGGAGCTGTTTTTT
TRBD1	TRBV29-1	14	TRBJ1-3	-	CSVGGTGSVDTIYF	TGCAGCGTTGGCGGGACAGGGTCGGTGGACACCATATATTTT